Sequencing of this T cell receptor (beta chain) was carried out in a study of response to subunit inactivated influenza vaccine. There are a few counts of this clonotype. The CDR3 has 13 residues. Trimming removed 1 base at V and 3 bases at J, with 7 bases between. Germline V lookup: CDR1 SGHVS, CDR2 FQNEAQ. TCRdb re-derived calls from the RT-PCR reads in MiXCR, one entry per CDR3 protein. This sample has about 180,000 distinct CDR3 sequences, with about 10% found just once. Here the sequenced sample was CD8+ T cells sorted from PBMCs, taken roughly 24 months after vaccination. The J gene is TRBJ2-7, the V gene TRBV7-8; D call uncertain. The origin of this receptor is a man between 50 and 75 years old who received an inactivated influenza vaccine. The CDR3 coding sequence is TGTGCCAGCAGCTTAGTCATGGACTACGAGCAGTACTTC. Its protein product is CASSLVMDYEQYF.